These 26 T cell receptor beta chains were sequenced from one sample in a study of T-cell reconstitution after alpha-beta-depleted transplantation in children. Unique molecular identifiers were incorporated into the prepared TCRbeta library. TCRdb reprocessed the PCR reads via MiXCR and lists one record per CDR3 protein. This sample has about 420,000 distinct CDR3 sequences, with 16% found just once. The material was PBMCs, mostly from graft donor cells, obtained 360 days after TCRalphabeta/CD19-depleted stem cell transplant. The source of these receptors is a boy younger than two who had a stem cell transplant for Wiskott-Aldrich syndrome, so the T cells may come from the graft donor.

The V call is TRBV7-9, the J call TRBJ2-7; possible D gene TRBD1, 6 bases. The V gene lost 6 bases and the J gene lost 6 bases, with 12 bases spanning the gap. Germline-derived CDR1 and CDR2 are SEHNR and FQNEAQ (reference sequence). This CDR3 contains 12 residues. DNA for the CDR3: TGTGCCAGCAGACCATCCAGGGGCGAGCAGTACTTC. This encodes CASRPSRGEQYF.

The chain uses TRBV5-1 and TRBJ2-3, with 12 bases matching TRBD2. Germline V CDR1 and CDR2: SGHRS, YFSETQ. The CDR3 is made up of 21 amino acids. V lost 1 base, J lost 1 base, and 16 bases stayed unmatched. The CDR3 DNA sequence: TGCGCCAGCAGCTTGTTTCCACGACTAGCGGGAGCCACCCCTGGCACAGATACGCAGTATTTT. It translates to CASSLFPRLAGATPGTDTQYF.

This chain uses TRBV7-6 with TRBJ2-5, with 12 bases fitting TRBD1. This CDR3 has 16 amino acids. V trimming: 2 bases; J trimming: 5 bases; junction bases outside the gene matches: 6. Germline V lookup: CDR1 SGHVS, CDR2 FNYEAQ. Here the CDR3 DNA reads TGTGCCAGCAGCTTAAAACGGGACAGGGGGCTTGAGACCCAGTACTTC. As protein: CASSLKRDRGLETQYF. The whole variable domain, filled in from reference TRBV7-6 and TRBJ2-5, reads GAGVSQSPRYKVTKRGQDVALRCDPISGHVSLYWYRQALGQGPEFLTYFNYEAQQDKSGLPNDRFSAERPEGSISTLTIQRTEQRDSAMYRCASSLKRDRGLETQYFGPGTRLLVL.

The genes are TRBV28 and TRBJ1-2; D uncertain. Germline lookup yields CDR1 MDHEN and CDR2 SYDVKM. The CDR3 has 15 residues. V dropped 2 bases and J dropped 2 bases, with 12 bases sitting between them. Written as DNA, the CDR3 is TGTGCCAGCAGTTTACACGGGGTCCCCAACTATGGCTACACCTTC. It translates to CASSLHGVPNYGYTF.

This clonotype was counted between two and nine times. This chain links TRBV20-1 with TRBJ2-4, with D perhaps given as TRBD1 or TRBD2 (5 bases each). The CDR3 has 12 residues. V was trimmed by 2 bases and J by 9 bases, leaving 11 bases between them. Germline CDR1 is DFQATT and CDR2 is SNEGSKA (reference sequence). CDR3 protein: CSARQGPIIQYF. CDR3 DNA sequence: TGCAGTGCTAGACAGGGACCCATCATTCAGTACTTC.

This clonotype appeared many times. The rearrangement uses TRBV5-1 and TRBJ2-4; D is uncertain. CDR3 length: 11 amino acids. The V and J ends lost 0 bases and 7 bases respectively, with 2 bases between them. CDR1 and CDR2 (germline): SGHRS, YFSETQ. The CDR3 DNA is TGCGCCAGCAGCTTGGAGAACATTCAGTACTTC. Residues: CASSLENIQYF. The variable domain in full, with the rest retrieved from reference TRBV5-1 and TRBJ2-4, is KAGVTQTPRYLIKTRGQQVTLSCSPISGHRSVSWYQQTPGQGLQFLFEYFSETQRNKGNFPGRFSGRQFSNSRSEMNVSTLELGDSALYLCASSLENIQYFGAGTRLSVL.

This chain's CDR3 is CSAGISSYEQYF. In nucleotides, the CDR3 is TGCAGTGCTGGGATTAGCTCCTACGAGCAGTACTTC. This chain uses TRBV20-1 with TRBJ2-7; D not certain. V was pared by 5 bases and J by 0 bases, with 8 bases between. Germline CDR1 and CDR2: DFQATT and SNEGSKA (reference sequence). This CDR3 has 12 residues.

In its sample, this clonotype was seen many times. The chain has TRBV7-2 and TRBJ2-7; D gene uncertain. The CDR3 consists of 11 residues. Between the trimmed V and J ends, which lost 4 bases and 3 bases, there was a span of 4 bases. Germline values: CDR1 SGHTA, CDR2 FQGNSA. CDR3 nucleotide sequence: TGTGCCAGCAGCTCAATCTACGAGCAGTACTTC. This sequence encodes CASSSIYEQYF.

The CDR3 sequence: CASSQWTGVDEQYF. CDR3 coding DNA: TGTGCCAGCAGCCAATGGACAGGGGTGGACGAGCAGTACTTC. The chain combines TRBV7-2 with TRBJ2-7; TRBD1 matches at 9 bases. Per germline, CDR1 SGHTA and CDR2 FQGNSA. The trim removed 5 bases at V and 5 bases at J, leaving 7 bases unmatched. The CDR3 totals 14 residues.

The table lists this clonotype with many counts. This rearrangement joins TRBV2 to TRBJ2-3; D perhaps matches TRBD2 (6 bases). Germline V gene data show CDR1 as SNHLY and CDR2 as FYNNEI. V dropped 3 bases and J dropped 5 bases, with 12 bases sitting between them. CDR3 length: 14 amino acids. The CDR3, as DNA: TGTGCCAGCAGTGATGTCCTGCGGGGAGATACGCAGTATTTT. Translation: CASSDVLRGDTQYF.

The CDR3 protein is CSARRTGNTGELFF. The DNA of the CDR3 is TGCAGTGCTAGACGGACGGGGAACACCGGGGAGCTGTTTTTT. V usage is TRBV20-1 and J usage is TRBJ2-2; D is uncertain. The CDR3 is 14 amino acids. Germline assignment: CDR1 DFQATT and CDR2 SNEGSKA (reference sequence). V was shortened by 2 bases and J by 1 base, with 8 bases between the two germline ends.

J is TRBJ2-2 and V is TRBV12-3 or TRBV12-4, with 7 bases matching TRBD1. V lost 6 bases and J lost 6; bases outside the gene matches: 10. This CDR3 spans 15 amino acids. CDR3 nucleotide sequence: TGTGCCAGCAGATATCGACAGGGACGCGCCGGGGAGCTGTTTTTT. Translating it yields CASRYRQGRAGELFF.

This clonotype appeared a few times. This sequence joins TRBV7-2 and TRBJ2-2; tentatively, D is TRBD1 (5 bases). The CDR3 consists of 15 residues. V lost 5 bases to trimming and J lost 3 bases, with 13 bases between them. CDR1 and CDR2 (germline): SGHTA, FQGNSA. The CDR3 nucleotides read TGTGCCAGCAGCACCTACACAGGCCACACCGGGGAGCTGTTTTTT. Translated: CASSTYTGHTGELFF.

This chain joins TRBV12-3 or TRBV12-4 and TRBJ2-1, with 7 bases identical to TRBD1. Losses at the gene ends were 6 bases for V and 5 bases for J; bases not matched to a gene: 16. The CDR3 is 17 residues long. DNA for the CDR3: TGTGCCAGCAGCCTCCGGACAGGACCCCTAAGACACAATGAGCAGTTCTTC. This translates into CASSLRTGPLRHNEQFF.

This clonotype was detected only a few times. The chain recombines TRBV4-1 with TRBJ1-4, with D hard to call. Trimming shortened V by 4 bases and J by 5 bases, and 5 bases separated the two germline ends. Germline loops: CDR1 MGHRA, CDR2 YSYEKL. The CDR3 is 12 amino acids. CDR3: CASSLLNEKLFF. The CDR3 region has the DNA TGCGCCAGCAGCCTTCTAAATGAAAAACTGTTTTTT.

The CDR3 is CASSWIRQAYEQYF. CDR3 DNA: TGTGCCAGCAGTTGGATTAGGCAGGCCTACGAGCAGTACTTC. The gene calls are TRBV6-5 and TRBJ2-7; no firm D call. The CDR3 consists of 14 residues. V shed 4 bases and J shed 2 bases, with 12 bases lying between them. Germline loops: CDR1 MNHEY, CDR2 SVGAGI.

The chain uses TRBV20-1 and TRBJ2-3, with 9 bases aligning to TRBD2. CDR3 size: 16 residues. The germline gives CDR1 DFQATT, CDR2 SNEGSKA (reference sequence). V gave up 4 bases and J gave up 4 bases; unmatched junction bases: 12. The CDR3 DNA sequence: TGCAGTGCTACCGAACTAGCGGGCCCTTCCCCAGATACGCAGTATTTT. This codes for CSATELAGPSPDTQYF.

This clonotype was counted at least ten times. The V call is TRBV12-3 or TRBV12-4, the J call TRBJ2-7; TRBD2 aligns across 9 bases. The CDR3 runs to 15 residues. Trimming removed 0 bases from V and 4 bases from J; junction bases left unmatched: 4. CDR3 in DNA: TGTGCCAGCAGTTTAGCGGCGGGGGGGCCTTACGAGCAGTACTTC. Its translation: CASSLAAGGPYEQYF.

This clonotype appeared a few times. J is TRBJ2-5 and V is TRBV11-2, with 8 positions matching TRBD2. Germline CDR1 is SGHAT and CDR2 is FQNNGV. V gave up 4 bases and J gave up 4 bases; unmatched junction bases: 2. The CDR3 loop spans 13 amino acids. The CDR3 is CASSSGLVETQYF. The CDR3 coding sequence is TGTGCCAGCAGCTCGGGACTAGTAGAGACCCAGTACTTC.

The V gene is TRBV7-2, the J gene TRBJ1-4, with D tentatively TRBD1 (5 bases). The germline V gene has CDR1 SGHTA and CDR2 FQGNSA. The CDR3 consists of 13 residues. Trimming took 3 bases from V and 8 from J, leaving 10 bases between them. The CDR3 loop reads CASSFRVGEKLFF. In DNA, the CDR3 is TGTGCCAGCAGCTTCAGGGTGGGAGAAAAACTGTTTTTT.

This clonotype showed up many times. The V gene is TRBV12-3 or TRBV12-4, the J gene TRBJ2-7; the D gene could be TRBD1 or TRBD2 (5 bases each). This CDR3 spans 15 amino acids. V was clipped by 4 bases and J by 2 bases, with 15 bases between them. CDR3 coding DNA: TGTGCCAGCAGTTCCACCCCAGGGAGCCCCTACGAGCAGTACTTC. Protein sequence: CASSSTPGSPYEQYF.

The V gene is TRBV28, the J gene TRBJ2-5; the match to TRBD1 covers 10 bases. Germline V gene lookup returns CDR1 MDHEN and CDR2 SYDVKM. This CDR3 has 16 residues. Losses at the gene ends were 6 bases for V and 0 bases for J; bases not matched to a gene: 7. This CDR3 is CASRTGTGAYQETQYF. CDR3 coding DNA: TGTGCCAGCAGAACTGGGACAGGGGCGTACCAAGAGACCCAGTACTTC. Full variable domain (missing parts from reference TRBV28 and TRBJ2-5): DVKVTQSSRYLVKRTGEKVFLECVQDMDHENMFWYRQDPGLGLRLIYFSYDVKMKEKGDIPEGYSVSREKKERFSLILESASTNQTSMYLCASRTGTGAYQETQYFGPGTRLLVL.

V and J are TRBV28 and TRBJ2-7; a weak D match, TRBD2 (7 bases). The germline gives CDR1 MDHEN, CDR2 SYDVKM. Trimming shortened V by 7 bases and J by 2 bases, and 15 bases separated the two germline ends. This CDR3 comprises 14 residues. CDR3 sequence (DNA): TGTGCCAGCATGGTGGGGGGGCTCCCCTACGAGCAGTACTTC. Its translation: CASMVGGLPYEQYF.

This clonotype came up a few times. V is TRBV5-5 and J is TRBJ2-6; 11 nucleotides line up with TRBD1. The V and J ends lost 0 bases and 1 base, in that order; junction bases with no gene match: 3. The CDR3 contains 18 residues. The V gene's germline CDR1 is SGHKS and CDR2 YYEKEE (reference sequence). The chain's CDR3 is CASSLGDRGWSGANVLTF. The CDR3 nucleotides read TGTGCCAGCAGCTTGGGGGACAGGGGGTGGTCTGGGGCCAACGTCCTGACTTTC.

The chain is built from TRBV12-3 or TRBV12-4 and TRBJ2-1; the D is unclear. The germline V and J ends were trimmed by 0 bases and 7 bases, with 10 bases remaining between them. CDR3 length: 14 residues. CDR3 region: CASSLANIGNEQFF. In nucleotides, the CDR3 is TGTGCCAGCAGTTTAGCGAACATAGGAAATGAGCAGTTCTTC.

This clonotype was observed a few times. The rearrangement uses TRBV30 and TRBJ1-1, with TRBD1 as a possible D gene (5 bases). Germline CDR1 reads GTSNPN; CDR2 reads SVGIG (reference sequence). Trimming shortened V by 3 bases and J by 2 bases, and 13 bases separated the two germline ends. CDR3 length: 14 residues. CDR3 sequence: CAWRAGRPNTEAFF. CDR3 coding DNA: TGTGCCTGGAGGGCGGGACGGCCAAACACTGAAGCTTTCTTT.